The 29 T cell receptor beta chains in this list originate from one sample, sequenced in a study of regulatory T cells in long-lasting Graves disease. Libraries of TCR beta came from iRepertoire HTBI primers plus Arm-PCR of CDR3 regions. TCRdb re-analysed the multiplex PCR reads in MiXCR, keeping a single row per CDR3 protein. The sample shows some 410,000 distinct CDR3 sequences, about 17% of them seen only once. The time point: newly diagnosed GD, antithyroid drugs for less than 3 months. PBMC RNA served as the TCR library source. This same sample was also taken into another study, of T cells in Graves' hyperthyroidism and ophthalmopathy.

Source: peripheral blood mononuclear cells (PBMCs), taken at new diagnosis, from a patient treated with antithyroid drugs. These receptors all stem from a woman younger than 45 with Graves disease.

A word on this clonotype: One base away lies a much larger clone, so this may be a sequencing read error. The chain recombines TRBV27 with TRBJ2-4; D possibly corresponds to TRBD2 (5 bases). The germline CDR1 and CDR2 sequences are MNHEY and SMNVEV (reference sequence). V lost 5 bases and J lost 4, with 15 bases in between. This CDR3 contains 15 residues. This CDR3 is CASSRASRRKNIQYF. As DNA, the CDR3 is TGTGCCAGCAGTCGGGCTAGCAGGAGGAAAAACATTCAGTACTTC.

The chain carries TRBV12-3 or TRBV12-4 and TRBJ2-6, with 8 bases lining up with TRBD1. Unmatched junction bases numbered 9, after V lost 5 bases and J lost 0 bases. This CDR3 contains 18 residues. CDR3 residues: CASSTDRGRSSGANVLTF. DNA for the CDR3: TGTGCCAGCAGTACCGACAGGGGCCGGAGCTCTGGGGCCAACGTCCTGACTTTC.

The CDR3 DNA follows: TGTGCCAGCAGCTTGGGGGGGGACACCTCCTACAATGAGCAGTTCTTC. Translating it yields CASSLGGDTSYNEQFF. The rearrangement joins TRBV5-4 to TRBJ2-1, with D perhaps given as TRBD1 or TRBD2 (6 bases each). With 0 bases removed from V and 0 bases from J, the gap between germline ends came to 10 bases. The germline CDR1 and CDR2 sequences are SGHNT and YYREEE (reference sequence). The CDR3 is 16 amino acids. The complete variable domain, with remaining parts taken from reference TRBV5-4 and TRBJ2-1, reads ETGVTQSPTHLIKTRGQQVTLRCSSQSGHNTVSWYQQALGQGPQFIFQYYREEENGRGNFPPRFSGLQFPNYSSELNVNALELDDSALYLCASSLGGDTSYNEQFFGPGTRLTVL.

In its sample, this clonotype was seen many times. This sequence joins TRBV6-2 or TRBV6-3 and TRBJ2-3; D is perhaps TRBD1 (6 bases). V was cut by 0 bases and J by 3 bases, with 25 bases left in between. CDR1 and CDR2 from the germline V gene are MNHEY and SVGEGT. This CDR3 has 20 amino acids. In nucleotides, the CDR3 is TGTGCCAGCAGTTACTCGATCTTCGGCAAAGGACAGCAGTGGACAGATACGCAGTATTTT. The encoded protein is CASSYSIFGKGQQWTDTQYF.

This clonotype was counted only a few times. The genes are TRBV29-1 and TRBJ2-3; TRBD2 matches 9 bases. CDR3 length equals 13 residues. Germline values: CDR1 SQVTM, CDR2 ANQGSEA. The CDR3 bases are TGCAACCCCATGGCGGGAGGGATAGATACGCAGTATTTT. Translating it yields CNPMAGGIDTQYF.

Many counts were recorded for this clonotype. The chain links TRBV24-1 to TRBJ2-2; D is ambiguous. This CDR3 is 14 amino acids long. The germline gives CDR1 KGHDR, CDR2 SFDVKD. V shed 5 bases and J shed 3 bases, with 9 bases lying between them. CDR3 sequence reads: CATSVPSYTGELFF. CDR3 nucleotide sequence: TGTGCCACCAGTGTCCCATCTTACACCGGGGAGCTGTTTTTT.

A word on this clonotype: A read error may produce the germline difference seen at one junction end. The chain employs TRBV20-1 and TRBJ2-2; the D gene is possibly TRBD2 (7 bases). The germline gives CDR1 DFQATT, CDR2 SNEGSKA (reference sequence). CDR3 size: 14 residues. The CDR3 protein is CSARGGAYTGELFF. The CDR3 coding sequence is TGCAGTGCCAGAGGGGGGGCATACACCGGGGAGCTGTTTTTT.

This clonotype was seen ten or more times. This chain uses TRBV6-5 with TRBJ1-2; unclear D gene. Trimming stripped 2 bases from V and 1 base from J, with 14 bases between. Germline V lookup: CDR1 MNHEY, CDR2 SVGAGI. This CDR3 is built from 16 residues. CDR3 in amino acids: CASSYDGRGGNYGYTF. In DNA, the CDR3 is TGTGCCAGCAGTTACGACGGGCGCGGTGGTAACTATGGCTACACCTTC.

A word on this clonotype: A read error may explain this, as a much larger clone is one base away. The V gene is TRBV3-1, the J gene TRBJ2-6; TRBD2 matches at 8 bases. V trimming: 7 bases; J trimming: 2 bases; junction bases outside the gene matches: 13. CDR3 size: 18 residues. CDR1 LGHDT and CDR2 YNNKEL come from the germline V gene (reference sequence). The CDR3 reads CASTLIAGRSPGANVLTF. As DNA, the CDR3 is TGTGCCAGCACGCTAATAGCGGGAAGGAGCCCTGGGGCCAACGTCCTGACTTTC.

This clonotype has at least ten counts. This chain links TRBV27 with TRBJ1-2; no firm D call. The CDR3 has 14 residues. V gave up 2 bases and J gave up 2 bases, with 9 bases separating them. CDR1 MNHEY and CDR2 SMNVEV come from the germline V gene (reference sequence). This CDR3 reads CASSLIGPNYGYTF. DNA of the CDR3: TGTGCCAGCAGTTTAATTGGACCCAACTATGGCTACACCTTC.

This clonotype was found many times. The CDR3 DNA reads TGTGCCAGCATGAGGGTTGGCAATCAGCCCCAGCATTTT. Protein sequence: CASMRVGNQPQHF. This sequence joins TRBV2 and TRBJ1-5; D is unclear. The V and J ends lost 7 bases and 2 bases respectively, with 9 bases between them. The CDR3 spans 13 residues. The V gene's germline CDR1 is SNHLY and CDR2 FYNNEI.

Turning to this clonotype: Possible read error: a much larger clone is one base away. The J gene is TRBJ1-5, the V gene TRBV6-1; TRBD1 might be the D (6 bases). The CDR3 extends over 19 amino acids. From germline, CDR1 is MNHNS and CDR2 SASEGT. DNA for the CDR3: TGTGCCAGCCCAAAAGGGGCCAGGGGCTCTCTGGATAGCAATCAGCCCCGGCATTTT. It specifies CASPKGARGSLDSNQPRHF.

V gene TRBV6-2 or TRBV6-3 combines with J gene TRBJ2-3, with TRBD2 matching 7 bases. Germline V lookup: CDR1 MNHEY, CDR2 SVGEGT. After removal of 4 bases from V and 2 bases from J, the junction contained 6 bases not matched to a gene. This CDR3 contains 15 residues. CDR3 residues: CASSLAGETTDTQYF. The DNA of the CDR3 is TGTGCCAGCAGTTTGGCGGGAGAAACCACAGATACGCAGTATTTT.

This clonotype appeared many times. This chain links TRBV28 with TRBJ2-4; tentative D call: TRBD1 (6 bases). This CDR3 contains 15 residues. Trimming took off 5 bases at V and 0 bases at J, with 11 bases between the two ends. Germline CDR1 MDHEN, CDR2 SYDVKM. CDR3 protein: CASSPFRGAKNIQYF. The CDR3 bases are TGTGCCAGCAGTCCCTTCAGGGGAGCCAAAAACATTCAGTACTTC.

This clonotype was observed many times. The J gene is TRBJ2-7, the V gene TRBV30; 9 bases match TRBD1. Germline loops: CDR1 GTSNPN, CDR2 SVGIG (reference sequence). The CDR3 has 13 residues. Trimming removed 4 bases from V and 1 base from J; junction bases left unmatched: 2. The CDR3 loop reads CAWIGTGSYEQYF. The CDR3 DNA reads as TGTGCCTGGATCGGGACAGGGTCCTACGAGCAGTACTTC.

For this clonotype: The junction shows a germline mismatch at one end, possibly a read error. This chain links TRBV7-3 with TRBJ2-1, with 7 bases lining up with TRBD1. Germline assignment: CDR1 SGHTA and CDR2 FQGTGA. The CDR3 sequence is 15 residues long. The CDR3 DNA reads TGTGCCAACAGCTTAACAGGGGCTAAATACAATGAGCAGTTCTTC. It codes for CANSLTGAKYNEQFF.

This clonotype was recorded at least ten times. V is TRBV20-1 and J is TRBJ1-5; D is unresolved. Germline V gene data show CDR1 as DFQATT and CDR2 as SNEGSKA (reference sequence). This CDR3 spans 12 amino acids. The V gene lost 4 bases and the J gene lost 0 bases, with 4 bases spanning the gap. CDR3 sequence (DNA): TGCAGTGCTATTGGTAGCAATCAGCCCCAGCATTTT. Translation gives CSAIGSNQPQHF.

The chain is built from TRBV15 and TRBJ1-2, with D possibly matching TRBD1 (5 bases). CDR3 length: 14 amino acids. The V end was cut by 0 bases, the J end by 8 bases, with 13 bases between. CDR1 LNHNV and CDR2 YYDKDF come from the germline V gene (reference sequence). The CDR3 sequence is CATSRDSRVGGYTF. The CDR3 DNA follows: TGTGCCACCAGCAGAGACTCCAGGGTAGGCGGCTACACCTTC.

There are many counts of this clonotype. The gene calls are TRBV5-1 and TRBJ2-7, with 11 positions matching TRBD2. CDR3 size: 17 residues. Germline CDR1 reads SGHRS; CDR2 reads YFSETQ. V gave up 3 bases and J gave up 5 bases; unmatched junction bases: 13. The CDR3 spells CASSWALAGGSPDEQYF. In nucleotides, the CDR3 is TGCGCCAGCAGCTGGGCCCTAGCGGGAGGCTCTCCGGACGAGCAGTACTTC.

V gene TRBV5-4 combines with J gene TRBJ2-5, with 8 bases identical to TRBD2. V trimming: 5 bases; J trimming: 4 bases; junction bases outside the gene matches: 4. Germline V gives CDR1 SGHNT, CDR2 YYREEE (reference sequence). The CDR3 extends over 13 amino acids. This CDR3 is CASRSGRTETQYF. CDR3 nucleotide sequence: TGTGCCAGCAGGAGCGGGAGAACAGAGACCCAGTACTTC.

This clonotype appeared a few times. The rearrangement uses TRBV3-1 and TRBJ2-1; no definite D call. The germline V gene encodes CDR1 LGHDT and CDR2 YNNKEL (reference sequence). CDR3 length: 14 residues. V lost 1 base and J lost 6, with 10 bases in between. The DNA for the CDR3 is TGTGCCAGCAGCCAAGTAGGTCTTCTCAATGAGCAGTTCTTC. It encodes CASSQVGLLNEQFF.

This clonotype came up a few times. The chain links TRBV7-8 to TRBJ2-4; possible D gene TRBD1, 6 bases. V was cut by 6 bases and J by 8 bases, with 14 bases left in between. Germline-derived CDR1 and CDR2 are SGHVS and FQNEAQ. This CDR3 is built from 13 residues. In nucleotides, the CDR3 is TGTGCCAGCAGTCAAGACAGGATAGACATTCAGTACTTC. It yields the protein CASSQDRIDIQYF.

This clonotype was seen repeatedly, ten times or more. The chain has TRBV27 and TRBJ2-6; D not resolved. CDR3 length equals 15 residues. Germline V CDR1 and CDR2: MNHEY, SMNVEV (reference sequence). Trimming stripped 5 bases from V and 3 bases from J, with 11 bases between. CDR3 sequence: CASSASIVGANVLTF. DNA of the CDR3: TGTGCCAGCAGTGCCTCAATAGTTGGGGCCAACGTCCTGACTTTC.

This clonotype was counted only a few times. The CDR3 loop is CAKSRDRDTEAFF. The CDR3 DNA follows: TGTGCCAAAAGCCGGGACAGGGACACTGAAGCTTTCTTT. This rearrangement joins TRBV10-3 to TRBJ1-1, with 9 bases aligning to TRBD1. Trimming took 10 bases from V and 3 from J; bases not matched to a gene: 6. CDR3 length: 13 amino acids. CDR1 ENHRY and CDR2 SYGVKD come from the germline V gene.

This clonotype was counted a few times. This may be a read error: a much more frequent sequence differs by one nucleotide. The rearrangement joins TRBV7-9 to TRBJ2-1; D ambiguous. The CDR3 sequence is 11 residues long. Trimming pared 2 bases from V and 8 bases from J, leaving 4 bases between. Looked up from germline, CDR1 is SEHNR and CDR2 is FQNEAQ (reference sequence). CDR3 nucleotides: TGTGCCAGCAGCTTATCCCATGAGCAGTTCTTC. Its translation: CASSLSHEQFF. The variable domain in full, with the rest retrieved from reference TRBV7-9 and TRBJ2-1, is DTGVSQNPRHKITKRGQNVTFRCDPISEHNRLYWYRQTLGQGPEFLTYFQNEAQLEKSRLLSDRFSAERPKGSFSTLEIQRTEQGDSAMYLCASSLSHEQFFGPGTRLTVL.

This clonotype was detected ten times or more. The chain couples TRBV28 to TRBJ2-3, with 8 bases matching TRBD2. CDR1 is MDHEN and CDR2 is SYDVKM in the germline V gene. The CDR3 length is 16 residues. V was clipped by 2 bases and J by 3 bases; unmatched bases: 7. This CDR3 is CASSLEASGLTDTQYF. The CDR3 DNA reads TGTGCCAGCAGTTTAGAGGCTAGCGGGTTAACAGATACGCAGTATTTT.

This clonotype occurred a few times. The J gene is TRBJ1-5, the V gene TRBV11-2; no clear D gene. The CDR3 spans 16 residues. Trimming removed 2 bases from V and 2 bases from J, with 13 bases in between. Germline CDR1 reads SGHAT; CDR2 reads FQNNGV. CDR3 coding DNA: TGTGCCAGCAGCTTATTTGGGGTCTTGGGCAATCAGCCCCAGCATTTT. As protein: CASSLFGVLGNQPQHF.

This clonotype was counted between two and nine times. V is TRBV10-3 and J is TRBJ2-2; the match to TRBD2 covers 13 bases. This CDR3 contains 15 residues. Germline trimming cut 6 bases from V and 7 bases from J; bases unmatched to any gene: 5. Germline V gene lookup returns CDR1 ENHRY and CDR2 SYGVKD. CDR3 coding DNA: TGTGCCATCAGCCACGGACTAGCGGGAGACGGGGAGCTGTTTTTT. This translates into CAISHGLAGDGELFF.

This clonotype occurred a few times. This rearrangement joins TRBV2 to TRBJ1-6, with a weak D call TRBD1 (5 bases). There are 16 residues in the CDR3. V shed 3 bases and J shed 9 bases, with 18 bases lying between them. Per germline, CDR1 SNHLY and CDR2 FYNNEI. This CDR3 is CASSEAGPGGGSPLHF. For the CDR3, the DNA is TGTGCCAGCAGTGAGGCGGGGCCCGGAGGCGGTTCACCCCTCCACTTT.